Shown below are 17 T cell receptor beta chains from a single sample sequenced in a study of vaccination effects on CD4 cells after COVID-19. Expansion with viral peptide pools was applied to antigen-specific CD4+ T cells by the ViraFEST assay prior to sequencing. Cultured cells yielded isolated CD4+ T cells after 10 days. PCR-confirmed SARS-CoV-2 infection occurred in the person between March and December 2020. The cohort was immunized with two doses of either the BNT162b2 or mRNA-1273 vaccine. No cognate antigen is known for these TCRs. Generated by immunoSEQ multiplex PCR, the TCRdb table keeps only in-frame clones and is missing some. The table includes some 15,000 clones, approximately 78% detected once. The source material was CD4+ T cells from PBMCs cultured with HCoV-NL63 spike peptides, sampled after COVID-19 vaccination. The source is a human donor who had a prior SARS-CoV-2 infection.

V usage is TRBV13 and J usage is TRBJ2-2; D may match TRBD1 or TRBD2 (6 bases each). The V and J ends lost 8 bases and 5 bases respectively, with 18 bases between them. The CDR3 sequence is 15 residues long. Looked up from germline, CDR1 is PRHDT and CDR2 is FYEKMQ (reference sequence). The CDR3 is CASGGGGGYTGELFF. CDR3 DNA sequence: TGTGCCAGCGGAGGAGGGGGAGGTTATACCGGGGAGCTGTTTTTT.

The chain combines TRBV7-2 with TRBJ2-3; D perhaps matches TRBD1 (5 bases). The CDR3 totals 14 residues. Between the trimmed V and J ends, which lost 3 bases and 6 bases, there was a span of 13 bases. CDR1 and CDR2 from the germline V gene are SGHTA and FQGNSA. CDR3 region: CASSFLFRVDTQYF. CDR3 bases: TGTGCCAGCAGCTTTCTGTTCAGGGTGGATACGCAGTATTTT.

CDR3 protein: CASSSPGQGVGGYTF. The CDR3 DNA is TGTGCCAGCAGTTCTCCGGGACAGGGGGTCGGTGGCTACACCTTC. The V call is TRBV6-5, the J call TRBJ1-2; 11 positions match TRBD1. The CDR3 has 15 residues. V was clipped by 4 bases and J by 7 bases; unmatched bases: 8. Germline V gene lookup returns CDR1 MNHEY and CDR2 SVGAGI.

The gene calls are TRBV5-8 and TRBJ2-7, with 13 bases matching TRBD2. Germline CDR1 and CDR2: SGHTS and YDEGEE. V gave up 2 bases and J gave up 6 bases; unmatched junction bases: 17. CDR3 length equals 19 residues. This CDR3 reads CASSFRRGTSGDFSVEQYF. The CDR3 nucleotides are TGTGCCAGCAGCTTTAGAAGGGGGACTAGCGGGGACTTCTCTGTCGAGCAGTACTTC. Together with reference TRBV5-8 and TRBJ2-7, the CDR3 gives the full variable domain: EAGVTQSPTHLIKTRGQQATLRCSPISGHTSVYWYQQALGLGLQFLLWYDEGEERNRGNFPPRFSGRQFPNYSSELNVNALELEDSALYLCASSFRRGTSGDFSVEQYFGPGTRLTVT.

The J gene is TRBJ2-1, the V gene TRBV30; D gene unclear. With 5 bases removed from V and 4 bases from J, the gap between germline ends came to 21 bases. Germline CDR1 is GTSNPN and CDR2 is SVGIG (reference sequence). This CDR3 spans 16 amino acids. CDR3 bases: TGTGCCTGGGTTAGACTCTTGACCGGATCTTACAATGAGCAGTTCTTC. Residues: CAWVRLLTGSYNEQFF.

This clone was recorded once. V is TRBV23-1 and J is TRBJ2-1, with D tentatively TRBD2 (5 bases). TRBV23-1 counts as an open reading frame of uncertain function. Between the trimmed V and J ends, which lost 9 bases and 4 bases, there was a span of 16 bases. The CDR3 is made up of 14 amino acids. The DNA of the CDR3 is TGCGCCAGGGGCCGGGAACGCGGATACAATGAGCAGTTCTTC. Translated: CARGRERGYNEQFF.

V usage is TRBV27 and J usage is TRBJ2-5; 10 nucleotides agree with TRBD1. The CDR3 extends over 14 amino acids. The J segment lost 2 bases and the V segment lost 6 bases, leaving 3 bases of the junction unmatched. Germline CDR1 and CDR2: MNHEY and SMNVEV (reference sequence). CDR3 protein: CASSLGQGQETQYF. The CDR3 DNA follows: TGTGCCAGCAGCCTGGGACAGGGGCAAGAGACCCAGTACTTC.

The CDR3 DNA reads TGCGCCAGCAGCTTGGTAGGGACCAAAAACATTCAGTACTTC. Translating gives CASSLVGTKNIQYF. This rearrangement joins TRBV5-1 to TRBJ2-4, with D hard to call. The CDR3 loop spans 14 amino acids. Germline-derived CDR1 and CDR2 are SGHRS and YFSETQ. Trimming left V 0 bases short and J 2 bases short, with 6 bases between.

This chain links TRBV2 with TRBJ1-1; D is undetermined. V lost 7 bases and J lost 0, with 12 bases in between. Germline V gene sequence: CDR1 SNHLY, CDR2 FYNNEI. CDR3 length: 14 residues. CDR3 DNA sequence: TGTGCCAGCACACCCGCTAACGTGAACACTGAAGCTTTCTTT. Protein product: CASTPANVNTEAFF.

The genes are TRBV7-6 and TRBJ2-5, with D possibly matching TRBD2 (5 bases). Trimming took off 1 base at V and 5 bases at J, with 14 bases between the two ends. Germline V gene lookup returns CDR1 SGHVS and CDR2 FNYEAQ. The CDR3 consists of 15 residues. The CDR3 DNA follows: TGTGCCAGCAGCTTAGAACGGGGTCGAGCGGAGACCCAGTACTTC. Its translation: CASSLERGRAETQYF.

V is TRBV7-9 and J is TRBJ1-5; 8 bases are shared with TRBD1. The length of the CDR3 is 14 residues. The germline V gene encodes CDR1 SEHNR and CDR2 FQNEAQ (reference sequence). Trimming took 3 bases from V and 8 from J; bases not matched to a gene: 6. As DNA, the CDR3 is TGTGCCAGCAGCTTGGGCAGGGGGCAGGAGCCCCAGCATTTT. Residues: CASSLGRGQEPQHF. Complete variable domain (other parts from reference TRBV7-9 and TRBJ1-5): DTGVSQNPRHKITKRGQNVTFRCDPISEHNRLYWYRQTLGQGPEFLTYFQNEAQLEKSRLLSDRFSAERPKGSFSTLEIQRTEQGDSAMYLCASSLGRGQEPQHFGDGTRLSIL.

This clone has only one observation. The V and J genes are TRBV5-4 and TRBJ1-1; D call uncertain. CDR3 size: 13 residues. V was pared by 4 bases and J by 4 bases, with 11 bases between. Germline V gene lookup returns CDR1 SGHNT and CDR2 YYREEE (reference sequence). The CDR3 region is CASSRGWGTEAFF. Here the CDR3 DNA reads TGTGCCAGCAGCCGAGGCTGGGGCACTGAAGCTTTCTTT.

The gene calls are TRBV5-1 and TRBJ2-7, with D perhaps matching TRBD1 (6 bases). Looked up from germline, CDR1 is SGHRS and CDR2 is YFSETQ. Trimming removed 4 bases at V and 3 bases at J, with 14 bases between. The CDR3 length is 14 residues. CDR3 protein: CASSQDSHNYEQYF. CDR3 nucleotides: TGCGCCAGCAGCCAGGACAGCCATAACTACGAGCAGTACTTC.

Here the CDR3 DNA reads TGTGCCACCAGCAGAGATTTCGGACAGGGGTACGGGGAGCTGTTTTTT. Encoded protein: CATSRDFGQGYGELFF. The genes are TRBV15 and TRBJ2-2, with TRBD1 matching 9 bases. Trimming removed 0 bases from V and 7 bases from J; junction bases left unmatched: 6. This CDR3 has 16 amino acids. CDR1 and CDR2 from the germline V gene are LNHNV and YYDKDF (reference sequence).

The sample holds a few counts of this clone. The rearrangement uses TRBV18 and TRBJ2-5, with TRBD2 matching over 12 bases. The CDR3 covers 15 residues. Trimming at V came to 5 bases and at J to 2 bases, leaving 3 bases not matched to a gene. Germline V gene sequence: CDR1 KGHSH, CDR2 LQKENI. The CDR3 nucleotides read TGTGCCAGCTCAAGGACTAGCGGGATTCAAGAGACCCAGTACTTC. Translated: CASSRTSGIQETQYF.

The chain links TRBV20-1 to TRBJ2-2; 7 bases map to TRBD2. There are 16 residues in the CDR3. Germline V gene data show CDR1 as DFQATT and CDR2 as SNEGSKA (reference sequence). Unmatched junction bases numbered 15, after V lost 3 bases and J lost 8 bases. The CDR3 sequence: CSASRIAGGRFGELFF. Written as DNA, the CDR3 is TGCAGTGCTAGTAGGATAGCAGGCGGGAGATTTGGGGAGCTGTTTTTT.

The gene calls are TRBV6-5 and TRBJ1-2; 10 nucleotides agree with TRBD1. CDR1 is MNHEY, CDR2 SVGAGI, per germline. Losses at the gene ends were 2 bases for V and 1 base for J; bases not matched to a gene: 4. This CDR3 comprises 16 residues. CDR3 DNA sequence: TGTGCCAGCAGTTACGTTAGGACAGGGGGTAACTATGGCTACACCTTC. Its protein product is CASSYVRTGGNYGYTF.